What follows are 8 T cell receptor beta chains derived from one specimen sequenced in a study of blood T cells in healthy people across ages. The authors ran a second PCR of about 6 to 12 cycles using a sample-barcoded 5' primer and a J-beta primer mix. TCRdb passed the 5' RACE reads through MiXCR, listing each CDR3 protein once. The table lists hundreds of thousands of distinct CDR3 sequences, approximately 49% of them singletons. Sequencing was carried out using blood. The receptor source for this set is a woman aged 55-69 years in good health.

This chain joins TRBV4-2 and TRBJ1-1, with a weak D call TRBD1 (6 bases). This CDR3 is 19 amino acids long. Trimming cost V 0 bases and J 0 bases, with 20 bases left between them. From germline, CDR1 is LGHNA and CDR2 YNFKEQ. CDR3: CASSQDPGGLRLMNTEAFF. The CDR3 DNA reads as TGTGCCAGCAGCCAAGATCCCGGGGGGCTGAGGTTGATGAACACTGAAGCTTTCTTT.

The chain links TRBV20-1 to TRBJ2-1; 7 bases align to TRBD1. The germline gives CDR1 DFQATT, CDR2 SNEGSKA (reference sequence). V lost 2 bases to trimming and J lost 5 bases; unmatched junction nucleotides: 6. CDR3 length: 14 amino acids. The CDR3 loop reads CSARPRGSHNEQFF. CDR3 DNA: TGCAGTGCTAGACCCAGGGGGTCCCACAATGAGCAGTTCTTC.

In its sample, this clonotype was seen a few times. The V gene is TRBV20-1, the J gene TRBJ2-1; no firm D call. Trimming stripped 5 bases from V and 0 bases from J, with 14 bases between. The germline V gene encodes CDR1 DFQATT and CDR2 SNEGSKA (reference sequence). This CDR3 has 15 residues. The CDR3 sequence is CSAQVTAHSYNEQFF. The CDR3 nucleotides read TGCAGTGCTCAAGTTACAGCACACTCCTACAATGAGCAGTTCTTC.

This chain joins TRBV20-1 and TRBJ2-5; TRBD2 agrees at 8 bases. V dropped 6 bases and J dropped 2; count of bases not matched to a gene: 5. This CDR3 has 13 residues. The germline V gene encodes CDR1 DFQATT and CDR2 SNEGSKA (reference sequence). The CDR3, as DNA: TGCAGTGCCAATAGCGGGGTTCAAGAGACCCAGTACTTC. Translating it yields CSANSGVQETQYF.

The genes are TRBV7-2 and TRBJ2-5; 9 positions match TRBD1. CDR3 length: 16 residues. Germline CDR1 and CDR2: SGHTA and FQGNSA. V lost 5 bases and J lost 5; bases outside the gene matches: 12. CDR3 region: CASSPSAGTGIETQYF. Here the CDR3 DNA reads TGTGCCAGCAGCCCGAGTGCCGGGACAGGGATTGAGACCCAGTACTTC.

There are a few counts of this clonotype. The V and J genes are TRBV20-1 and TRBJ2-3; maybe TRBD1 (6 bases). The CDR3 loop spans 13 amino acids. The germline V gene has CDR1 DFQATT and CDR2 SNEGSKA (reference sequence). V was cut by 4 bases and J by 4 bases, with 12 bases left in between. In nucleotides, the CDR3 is TGCAGTGCTACTAGGGGGAGCGCAGATACGCAGTATTTT. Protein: CSATRGSADTQYF.

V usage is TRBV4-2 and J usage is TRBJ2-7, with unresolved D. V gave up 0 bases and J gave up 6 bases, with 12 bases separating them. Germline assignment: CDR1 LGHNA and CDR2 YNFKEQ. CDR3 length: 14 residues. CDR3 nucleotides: TGTGCCAGCAGCCAAGACCCCAGCTCGGTCGAGCAGTACTTC. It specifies CASSQDPSSVEQYF.

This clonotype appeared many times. The CDR3 DNA reads as TGCAGCGTGGATCGGGGGCAGACTGAAGCTTTCTTT. It codes for CSVDRGQTEAFF. V usage is TRBV29-1 and J usage is TRBJ1-1, with D maybe TRBD1 (6 bases). The CDR3 consists of 12 residues. Trimming took off 6 bases at V and 5 bases at J, with 13 bases between the two ends. Germline V lookup: CDR1 SQVTM, CDR2 ANQGSEA.